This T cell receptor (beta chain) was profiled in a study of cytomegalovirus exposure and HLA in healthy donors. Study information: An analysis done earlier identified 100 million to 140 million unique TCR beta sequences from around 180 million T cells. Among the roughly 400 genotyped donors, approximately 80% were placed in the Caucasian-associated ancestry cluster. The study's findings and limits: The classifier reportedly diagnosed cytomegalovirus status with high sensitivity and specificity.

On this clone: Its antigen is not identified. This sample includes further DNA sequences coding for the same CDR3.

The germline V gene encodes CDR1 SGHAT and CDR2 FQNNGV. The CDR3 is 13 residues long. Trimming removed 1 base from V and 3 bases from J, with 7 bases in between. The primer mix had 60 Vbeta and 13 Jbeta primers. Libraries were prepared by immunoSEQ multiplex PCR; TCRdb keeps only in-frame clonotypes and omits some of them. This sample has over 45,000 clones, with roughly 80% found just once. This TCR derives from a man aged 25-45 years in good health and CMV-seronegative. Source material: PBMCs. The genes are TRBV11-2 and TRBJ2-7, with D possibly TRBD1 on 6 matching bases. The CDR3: CASSLGTVYEQYF. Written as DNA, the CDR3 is TGTGCCAGCAGCTTAGGGACAGTCTACGAGCAGTACTTC.